This T cell receptor beta chain was sequenced in a study of shared clonotypes between healthy human individuals. General observations from the study: Generation probabilities of non-shared clonotypes were lower (relative to those shared by all four donors).

About this clone itself: What it binds is not known.

Here immunoSEQ multiplex PCR was the method, and the copy in TCRdb shows in-frame clones only, minus some. The table records 650,000 to 750,000 clones, about two thirds of them present only once. V was cut by 1 base and J by 5 bases, with 8 bases left in between. CDR3 length equals 13 residues. Germline V gene sequence: CDR1 SGHTA, CDR2 FQGTGA. This receptor was obtained from a woman aged 25-40 years in good health. Specimen: memory CD4+ T cells sorted from blood. Indicated subset: CD45RA-negative fraction. The chain has TRBV7-3 and TRBJ1-1; no definite D call. CDR3 nucleotides: TGTGCCAGCAGCTTAAATCAGGAGACTGAAGCTTTCTTT. It specifies CASSLNQETEAFF.